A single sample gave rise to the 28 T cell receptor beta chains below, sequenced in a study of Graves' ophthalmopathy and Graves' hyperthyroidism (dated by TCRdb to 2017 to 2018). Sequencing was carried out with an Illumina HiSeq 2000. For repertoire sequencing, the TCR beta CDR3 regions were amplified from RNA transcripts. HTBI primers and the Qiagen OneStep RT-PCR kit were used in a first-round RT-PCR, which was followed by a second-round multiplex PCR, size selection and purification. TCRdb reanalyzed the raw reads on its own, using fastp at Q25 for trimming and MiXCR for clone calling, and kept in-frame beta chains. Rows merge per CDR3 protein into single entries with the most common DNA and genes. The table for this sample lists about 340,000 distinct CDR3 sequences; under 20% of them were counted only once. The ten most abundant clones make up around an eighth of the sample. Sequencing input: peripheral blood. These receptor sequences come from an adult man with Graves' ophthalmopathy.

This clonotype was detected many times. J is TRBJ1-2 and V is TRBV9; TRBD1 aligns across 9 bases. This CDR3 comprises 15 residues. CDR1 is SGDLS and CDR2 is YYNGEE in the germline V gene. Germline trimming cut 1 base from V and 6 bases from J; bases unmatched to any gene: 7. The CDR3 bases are TGTGCCAGCAGCGTAAGGGACAGGGATCCTAATGGCTACACCTTC. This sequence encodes CASSVRDRDPNGYTF.

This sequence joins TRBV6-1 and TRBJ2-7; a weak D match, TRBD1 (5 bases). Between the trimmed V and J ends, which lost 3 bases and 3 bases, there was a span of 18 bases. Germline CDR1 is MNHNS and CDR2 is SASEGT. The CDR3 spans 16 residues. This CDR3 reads CASSEDVGPPRYEQYF. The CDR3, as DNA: TGTGCCAGCAGTGAGGATGTGGGGCCTCCGCGCTACGAGCAGTACTTC.

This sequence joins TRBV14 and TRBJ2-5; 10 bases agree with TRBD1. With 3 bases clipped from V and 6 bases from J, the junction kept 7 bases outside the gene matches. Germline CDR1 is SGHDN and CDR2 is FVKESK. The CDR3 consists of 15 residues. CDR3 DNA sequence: TGTGCCAGCAGCCAGTGGGGGACAGGGGAGAAGACCCAGTACTTC. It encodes CASSQWGTGEKTQYF.

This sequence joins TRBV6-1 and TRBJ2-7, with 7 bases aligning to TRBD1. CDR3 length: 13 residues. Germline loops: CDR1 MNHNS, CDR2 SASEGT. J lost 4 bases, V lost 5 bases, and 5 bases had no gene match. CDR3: CASSTGDLYEQYF. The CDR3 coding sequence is TGTGCCAGCAGTACAGGGGATCTTTACGAGCAGTACTTC.

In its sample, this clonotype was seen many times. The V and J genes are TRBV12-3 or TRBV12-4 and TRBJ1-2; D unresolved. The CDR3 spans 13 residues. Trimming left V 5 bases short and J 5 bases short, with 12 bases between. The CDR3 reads CASSLRTGYGYTF. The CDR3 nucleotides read TGTGCCAGCAGTCTCAGGACTGGATATGGCTACACCTTC.

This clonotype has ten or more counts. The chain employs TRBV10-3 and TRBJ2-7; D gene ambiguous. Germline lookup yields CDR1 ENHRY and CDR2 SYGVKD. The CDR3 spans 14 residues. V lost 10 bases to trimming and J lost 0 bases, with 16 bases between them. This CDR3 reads CATISTRSSYEQYF. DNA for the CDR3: TGTGCCACTATCTCGACAAGAAGCTCCTACGAGCAGTACTTC.

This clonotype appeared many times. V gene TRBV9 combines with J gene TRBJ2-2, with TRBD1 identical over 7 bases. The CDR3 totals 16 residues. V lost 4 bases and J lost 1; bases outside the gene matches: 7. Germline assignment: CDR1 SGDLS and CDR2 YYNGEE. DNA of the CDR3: TGTGCCAGCAGCTTTGTTCGGACAGGGAACACCGGGGAGCTGTTTTTT. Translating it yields CASSFVRTGNTGELFF.

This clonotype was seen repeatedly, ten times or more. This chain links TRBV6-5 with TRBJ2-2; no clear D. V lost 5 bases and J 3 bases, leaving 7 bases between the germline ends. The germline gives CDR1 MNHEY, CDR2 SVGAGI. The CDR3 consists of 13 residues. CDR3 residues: CASSVVDTGELFF. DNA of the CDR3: TGTGCCAGCAGTGTAGTCGACACCGGGGAGCTGTTTTTT.

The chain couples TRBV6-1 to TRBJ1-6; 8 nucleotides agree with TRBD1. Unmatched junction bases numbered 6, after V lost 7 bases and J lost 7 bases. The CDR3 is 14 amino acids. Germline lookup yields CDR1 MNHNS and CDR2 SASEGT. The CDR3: CASTAGQENSPLHF. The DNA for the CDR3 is TGTGCCAGCACCGCGGGACAGGAGAATTCACCCCTCCACTTT.

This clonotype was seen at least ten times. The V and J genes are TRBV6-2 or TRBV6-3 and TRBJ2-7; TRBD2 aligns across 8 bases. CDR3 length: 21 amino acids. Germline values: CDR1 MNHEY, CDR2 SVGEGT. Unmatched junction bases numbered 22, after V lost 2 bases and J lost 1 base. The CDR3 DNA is TGTGCCAGCAGTTACAAGGTCCGTACTCCTAGCGGGCCTAACCCTTCCTACGAGCAGTACTTC. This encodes CASSYKVRTPSGPNPSYEQYF.

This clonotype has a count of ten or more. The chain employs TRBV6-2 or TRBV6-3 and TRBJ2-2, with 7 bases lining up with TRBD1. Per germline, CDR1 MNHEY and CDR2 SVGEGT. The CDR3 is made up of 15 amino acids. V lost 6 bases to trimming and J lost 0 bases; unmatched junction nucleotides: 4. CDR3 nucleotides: TGTGCCAGCAGCCAGACAGGGTCGAACACCGGGGAGCTGTTTTTT. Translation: CASSQTGSNTGELFF.

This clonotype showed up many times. Written as DNA, the CDR3 is TGTGCCAGCAGCTTCGGAGCGGGAGAGGCATACGAGCAGTACTTC. It is translated as CASSFGAGEAYEQYF. The chain recombines TRBV7-9 with TRBJ2-7; 8 nucleotides agree with TRBD2. The germline CDR1 and CDR2 sequences are SEHNR and FQNEAQ (reference sequence). The V segment lost 3 bases and the J segment 4 bases; nucleotides outside the gene matches: 8. The CDR3 is 15 amino acids.

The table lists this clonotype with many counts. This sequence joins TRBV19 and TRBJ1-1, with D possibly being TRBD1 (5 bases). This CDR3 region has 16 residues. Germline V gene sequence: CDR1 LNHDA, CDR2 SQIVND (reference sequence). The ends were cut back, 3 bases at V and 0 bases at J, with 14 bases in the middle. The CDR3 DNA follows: TGTGCCAGTAGTATCCCGGGGGTCGCCATGAACACTGAAGCTTTCTTT. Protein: CASSIPGVAMNTEAFF.

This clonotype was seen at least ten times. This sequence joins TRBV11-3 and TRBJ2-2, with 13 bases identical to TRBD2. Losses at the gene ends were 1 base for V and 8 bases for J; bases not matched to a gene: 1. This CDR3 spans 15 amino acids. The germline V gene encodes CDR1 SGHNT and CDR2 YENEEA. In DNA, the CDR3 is TGTGCCAGCAGCTTAGGACTAGCGGGAGGTGGGGAGCTGTTTTTT. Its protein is CASSLGLAGGGELFF. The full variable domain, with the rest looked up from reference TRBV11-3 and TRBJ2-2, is EAGVVQSPRYKIIEKKQPVAFWCNPISGHNTLYWYLQNLGQGPELLIRYENEEAVDDSQLPKDRFSAERLKGVDSTLKIQPAELGDSAVYLCASSLGLAGGGELFFGEGSRLTVL.

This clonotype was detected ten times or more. The CDR3 bases are TGCAGTGCTCCCGGCGTCGCGGGGGGGGGTGGGAACACCGGGGAGCTGTTTTTT. Translating it yields CSAPGVAGGGGNTGELFF. The genes are TRBV20-1 and TRBJ2-2, with 9 bases fitting TRBD2. This CDR3 region has 18 residues. CDR1 and CDR2 from the germline V gene are DFQATT and SNEGSKA (reference sequence). Trimming removed 5 bases from V and 1 base from J; junction bases left unmatched: 14.

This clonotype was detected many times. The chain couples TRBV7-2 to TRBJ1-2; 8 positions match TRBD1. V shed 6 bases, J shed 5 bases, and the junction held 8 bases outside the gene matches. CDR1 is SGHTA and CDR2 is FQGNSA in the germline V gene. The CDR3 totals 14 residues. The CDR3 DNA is TGTGCCAGCAGGGACACAGGGGGGGATTATGGCTACACCTTC. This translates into CASRDTGGDYGYTF.

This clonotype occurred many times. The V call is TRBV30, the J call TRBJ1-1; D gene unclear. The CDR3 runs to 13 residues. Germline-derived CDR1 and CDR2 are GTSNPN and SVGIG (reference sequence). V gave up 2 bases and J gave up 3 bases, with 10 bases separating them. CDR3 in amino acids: CAWSTQVDTEAFF. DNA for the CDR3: TGTGCCTGGAGTACCCAGGTGGACACTGAAGCTTTCTTT.

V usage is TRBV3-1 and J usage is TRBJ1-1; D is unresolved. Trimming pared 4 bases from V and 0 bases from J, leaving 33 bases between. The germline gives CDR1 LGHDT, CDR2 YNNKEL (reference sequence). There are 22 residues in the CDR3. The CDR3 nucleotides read TGTGCCAGCAGCCCTTACCCTCGACGGGCCCTAAGAAGTCCTGGCGTGAACACTGAAGCTTTCTTT. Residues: CASSPYPRRALRSPGVNTEAFF.

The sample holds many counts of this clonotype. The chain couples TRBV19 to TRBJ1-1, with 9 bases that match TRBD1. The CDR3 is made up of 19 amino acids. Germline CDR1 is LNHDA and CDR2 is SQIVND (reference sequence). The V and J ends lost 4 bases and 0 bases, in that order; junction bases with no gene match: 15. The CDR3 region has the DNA TGTGCCAGTAGTAGCTTGTACCGGGACAGGGCTTTAATGAACACTGAAGCTTTCTTT. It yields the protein CASSSLYRDRALMNTEAFF.

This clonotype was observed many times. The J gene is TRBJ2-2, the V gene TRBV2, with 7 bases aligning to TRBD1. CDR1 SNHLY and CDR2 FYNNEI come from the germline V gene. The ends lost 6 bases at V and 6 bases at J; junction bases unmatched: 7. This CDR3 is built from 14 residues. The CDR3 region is CASSPDRAAGELFF. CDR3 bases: TGTGCCAGCAGCCCCGACAGGGCCGCCGGGGAGCTGTTTTTT.

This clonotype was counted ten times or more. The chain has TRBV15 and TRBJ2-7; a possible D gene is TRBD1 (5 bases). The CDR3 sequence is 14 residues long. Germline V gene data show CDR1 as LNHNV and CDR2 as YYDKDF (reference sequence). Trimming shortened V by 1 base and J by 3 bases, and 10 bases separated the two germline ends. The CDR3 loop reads CATSRVQGIYEQYF. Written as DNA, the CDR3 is TGTGCCACCAGCAGAGTTCAGGGAATCTACGAGCAGTACTTC. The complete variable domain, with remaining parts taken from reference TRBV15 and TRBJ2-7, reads DAMVIQNPRYQVTQFGKPVTLSCSQTLNHNVMYWYQQKSSQAPKLLFHYYDKDFNNEADTPDNFQSRRPNTSFCFLDIRSPGLGDTAMYLCATSRVQGIYEQYFGPGTRLTVT.

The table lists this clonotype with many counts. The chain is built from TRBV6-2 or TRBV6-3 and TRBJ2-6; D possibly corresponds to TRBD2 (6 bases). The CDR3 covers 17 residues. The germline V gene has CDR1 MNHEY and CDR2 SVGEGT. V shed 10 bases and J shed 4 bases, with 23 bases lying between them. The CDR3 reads CAIRLGGTIIGANVLTF. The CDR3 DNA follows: TGTGCCATCCGACTGGGGGGTACCATTATCGGGGCCAACGTCCTGACTTTC.

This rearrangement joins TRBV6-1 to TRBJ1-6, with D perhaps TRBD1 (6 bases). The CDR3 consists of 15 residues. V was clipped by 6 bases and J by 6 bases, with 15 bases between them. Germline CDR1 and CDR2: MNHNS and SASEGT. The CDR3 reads CASRRQALSNSPLHF. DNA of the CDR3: TGTGCCAGCAGGAGACAGGCCCTTTCTAATTCACCCCTCCACTTT.

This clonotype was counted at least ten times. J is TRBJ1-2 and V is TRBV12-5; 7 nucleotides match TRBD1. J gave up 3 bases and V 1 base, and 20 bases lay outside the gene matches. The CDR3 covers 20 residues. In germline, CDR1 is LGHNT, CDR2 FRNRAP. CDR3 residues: CASGLATSIHRGPPDYGYTF. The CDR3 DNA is TGTGCTAGTGGTTTGGCCACATCCATACACAGGGGCCCGCCAGACTATGGCTACACCTTC.

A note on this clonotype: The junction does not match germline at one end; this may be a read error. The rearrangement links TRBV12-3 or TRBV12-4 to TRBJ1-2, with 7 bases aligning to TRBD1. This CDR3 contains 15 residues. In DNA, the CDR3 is TGTGCCATCAGTGAGTCCGGGACAGTGGGCTATGGCTACACCTTC. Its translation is CAISESGTVGYGYTF.

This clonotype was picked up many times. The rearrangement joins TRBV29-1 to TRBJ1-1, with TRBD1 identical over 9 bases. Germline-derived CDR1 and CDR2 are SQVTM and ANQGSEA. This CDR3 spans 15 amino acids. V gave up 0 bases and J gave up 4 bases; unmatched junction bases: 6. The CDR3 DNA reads TGCAGCGTTGAAGATGCCACAGGGGGCAGCACTGAAGCTTTCTTT. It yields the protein CSVEDATGGSTEAFF.

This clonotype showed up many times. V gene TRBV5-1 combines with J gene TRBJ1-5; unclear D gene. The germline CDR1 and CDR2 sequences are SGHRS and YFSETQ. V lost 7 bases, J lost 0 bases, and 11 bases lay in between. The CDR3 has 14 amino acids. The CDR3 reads CASAPTSSNQPQHF. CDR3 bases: TGCGCCAGCGCCCCGACATCTAGCAATCAGCCCCAGCATTTT.

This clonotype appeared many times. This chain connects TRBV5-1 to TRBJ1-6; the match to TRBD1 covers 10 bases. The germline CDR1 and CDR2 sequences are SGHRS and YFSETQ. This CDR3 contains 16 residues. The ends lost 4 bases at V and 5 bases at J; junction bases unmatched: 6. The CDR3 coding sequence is TGCGCCAGCAGCCTGTCAGGGACAGGGGATAATTCACCCCTCCACTTT. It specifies CASSLSGTGDNSPLHF.